This T cell receptor beta chain is drawn from a study of identical twins. Study conclusions and caveats: Not following the same donors, the study drew its conclusions from cross-sectional statistical analysis.

The CDR3 has 13 amino acids. Trimming took 3 bases from V and 5 from J; bases not matched to a gene: 3. The V gene's germline CDR1 is LGHDT and CDR2 YNNKEL (reference sequence). A universal primer site was incorporated via template switching, and the cDNA contained unique molecular identifiers. MiXCR was run by TCRdb on the 5' RACE reads, yielding one entry per CDR3 protein. The sample records about 700,000 distinct CDR3 sequences, 6.1% being singletons. This clonotype was seen ten or more times. Its antigen is unidentified. The receptor was derived from a man aged 18 to 30 in good health. This sequence joins TRBV3-1 and TRBJ2-5; 7 bases are shared with TRBD2. Sequencing input: naive T cells sorted from blood. The CDR3 sequence is CASSQGGVETQYF. The CDR3, as DNA: TGTGCCAGCAGCCAGGGGGGGGTGGAGACCCAGTACTTC.